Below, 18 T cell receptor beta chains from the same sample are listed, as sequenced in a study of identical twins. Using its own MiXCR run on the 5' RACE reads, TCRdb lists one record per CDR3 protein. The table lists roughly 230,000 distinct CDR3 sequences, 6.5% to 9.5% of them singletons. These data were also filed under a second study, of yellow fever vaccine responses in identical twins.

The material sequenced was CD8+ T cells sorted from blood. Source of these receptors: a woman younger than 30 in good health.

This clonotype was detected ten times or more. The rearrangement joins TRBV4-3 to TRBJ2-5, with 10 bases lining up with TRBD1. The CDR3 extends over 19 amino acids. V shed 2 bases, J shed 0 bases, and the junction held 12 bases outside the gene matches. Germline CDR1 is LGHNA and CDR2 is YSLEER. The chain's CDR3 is CASSQSLPGQGTYQETQYF. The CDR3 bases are TGCGCCAGCAGCCAATCTCTCCCGGGACAGGGGACGTACCAAGAGACCCAGTACTTC.

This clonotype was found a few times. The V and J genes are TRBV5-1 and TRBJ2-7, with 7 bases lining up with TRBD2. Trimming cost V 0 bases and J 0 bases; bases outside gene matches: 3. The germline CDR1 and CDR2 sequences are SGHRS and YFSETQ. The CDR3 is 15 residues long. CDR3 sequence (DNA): TGCGCCAGCAGCTTGGAACTAGCGCTCTCCTACGAGCAGTACTTC. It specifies CASSLELALSYEQYF.

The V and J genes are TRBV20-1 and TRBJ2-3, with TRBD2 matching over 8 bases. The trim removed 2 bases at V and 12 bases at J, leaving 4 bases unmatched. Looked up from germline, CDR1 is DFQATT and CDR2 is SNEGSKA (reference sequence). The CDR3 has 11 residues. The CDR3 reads CSARSGTSQYF. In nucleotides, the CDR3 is TGCAGTGCTAGATCCGGGACTAGTCAGTATTTT.

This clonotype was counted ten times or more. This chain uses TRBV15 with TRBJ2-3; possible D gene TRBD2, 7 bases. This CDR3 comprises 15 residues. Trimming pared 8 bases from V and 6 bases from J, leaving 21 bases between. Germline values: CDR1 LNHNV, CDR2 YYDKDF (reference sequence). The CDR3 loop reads CATLGGAQGGDTQYF. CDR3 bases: TGTGCCACCCTTGGGGGGGCCCAGGGAGGGGATACGCAGTATTTT.

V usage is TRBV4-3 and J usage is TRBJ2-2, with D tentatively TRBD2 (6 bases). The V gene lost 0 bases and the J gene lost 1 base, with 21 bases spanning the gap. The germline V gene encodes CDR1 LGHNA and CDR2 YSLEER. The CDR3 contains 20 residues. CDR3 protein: CASSQESGSTMRGNTGELFF. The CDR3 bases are TGCGCCAGCAGCCAAGAATCCGGGAGCACAATGCGCGGGAACACCGGGGAGCTGTTTTTT.

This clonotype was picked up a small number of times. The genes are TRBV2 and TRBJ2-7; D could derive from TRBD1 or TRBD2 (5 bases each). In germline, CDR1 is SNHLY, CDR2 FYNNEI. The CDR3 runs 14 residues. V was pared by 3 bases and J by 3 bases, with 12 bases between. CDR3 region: CASSEGVVLYEQYF. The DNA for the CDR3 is TGTGCCAGCAGTGAGGGGGTGGTTCTCTACGAGCAGTACTTC.

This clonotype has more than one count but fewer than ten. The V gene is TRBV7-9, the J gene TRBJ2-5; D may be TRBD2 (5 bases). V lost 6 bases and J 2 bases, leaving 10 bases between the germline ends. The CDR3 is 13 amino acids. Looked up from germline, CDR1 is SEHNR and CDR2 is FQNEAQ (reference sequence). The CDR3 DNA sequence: TGTGCCAGCAGTTCACTAGTGCAAGAGACCCAGTACTTC. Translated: CASSSLVQETQYF. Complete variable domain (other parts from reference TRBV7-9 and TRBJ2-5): DTGVSQNPRHKITKRGQNVTFRCDPISEHNRLYWYRQTLGQGPEFLTYFQNEAQLEKSRLLSDRFSAERPKGSFSTLEIQRTEQGDSAMYLCASSSLVQETQYFGPGTRLLVL.

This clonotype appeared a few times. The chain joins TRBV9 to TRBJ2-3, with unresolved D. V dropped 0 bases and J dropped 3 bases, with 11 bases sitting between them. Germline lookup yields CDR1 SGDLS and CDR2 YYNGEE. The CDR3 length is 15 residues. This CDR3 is CASSVGGQVTDTQYF. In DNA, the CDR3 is TGTGCCAGCAGCGTAGGGGGTCAGGTTACAGATACGCAGTATTTT.

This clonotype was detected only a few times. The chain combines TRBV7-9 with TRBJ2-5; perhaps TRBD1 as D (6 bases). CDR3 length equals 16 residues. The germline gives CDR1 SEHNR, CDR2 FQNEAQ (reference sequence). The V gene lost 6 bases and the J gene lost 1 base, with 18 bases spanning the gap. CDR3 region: CASRSSRGRIQETQYF. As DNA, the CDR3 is TGTGCCAGCAGATCCTCCAGGGGCCGAATCCAAGAGACCCAGTACTTC. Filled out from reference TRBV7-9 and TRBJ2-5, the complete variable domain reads DTGVSQNPRHKITKRGQNVTFRCDPISEHNRLYWYRQTLGQGPEFLTYFQNEAQLEKSRLLSDRFSAERPKGSFSTLEIQRTEQGDSAMYLCASRSSRGRIQETQYFGPGTRLLVL.

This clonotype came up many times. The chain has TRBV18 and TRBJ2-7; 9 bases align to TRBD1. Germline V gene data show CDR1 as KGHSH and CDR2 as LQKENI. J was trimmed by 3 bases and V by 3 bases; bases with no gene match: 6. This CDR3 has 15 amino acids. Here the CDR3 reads CASSPQGQGLYEQYF. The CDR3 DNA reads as TGTGCCAGCTCACCTCAGGGACAGGGACTCTACGAGCAGTACTTC.

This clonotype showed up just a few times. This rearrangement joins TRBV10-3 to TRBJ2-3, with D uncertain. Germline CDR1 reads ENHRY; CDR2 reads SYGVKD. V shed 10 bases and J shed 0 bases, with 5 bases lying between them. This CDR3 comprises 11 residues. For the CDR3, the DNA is TGTGCCACCCTCAGCACAGATACGCAGTATTTT. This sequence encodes CATLSTDTQYF.

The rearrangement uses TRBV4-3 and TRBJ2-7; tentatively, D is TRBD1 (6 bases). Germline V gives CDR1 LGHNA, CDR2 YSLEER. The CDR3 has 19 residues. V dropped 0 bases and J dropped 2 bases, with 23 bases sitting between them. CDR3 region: CASSQDRMAGAAAAYEQYF. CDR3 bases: TGCGCCAGCAGCCAAGATCGTATGGCAGGGGCGGCCGCAGCCTACGAGCAGTACTTC.

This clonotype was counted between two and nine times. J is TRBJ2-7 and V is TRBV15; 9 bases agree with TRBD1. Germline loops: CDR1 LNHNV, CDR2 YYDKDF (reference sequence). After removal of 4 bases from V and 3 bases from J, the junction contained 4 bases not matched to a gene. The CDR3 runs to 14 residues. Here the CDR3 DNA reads TGTGCCACCAGCACCGACAGGGGGAACTACGAGCAGTACTTC. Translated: CATSTDRGNYEQYF.

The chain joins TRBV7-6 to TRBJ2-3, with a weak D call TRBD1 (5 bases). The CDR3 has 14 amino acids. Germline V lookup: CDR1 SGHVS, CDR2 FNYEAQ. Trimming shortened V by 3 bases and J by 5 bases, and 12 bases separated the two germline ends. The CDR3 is CASSLAWGVDTQYF. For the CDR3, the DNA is TGTGCCAGCAGCTTGGCGTGGGGCGTAGATACGCAGTATTTT.

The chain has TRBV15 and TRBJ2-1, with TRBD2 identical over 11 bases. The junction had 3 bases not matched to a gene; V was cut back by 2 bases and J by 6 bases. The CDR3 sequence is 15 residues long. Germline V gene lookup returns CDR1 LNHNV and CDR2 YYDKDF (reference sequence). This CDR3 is CATSRSGLAGNEQFF. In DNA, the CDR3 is TGTGCCACCAGCAGATCAGGACTAGCGGGCAATGAGCAGTTCTTC.

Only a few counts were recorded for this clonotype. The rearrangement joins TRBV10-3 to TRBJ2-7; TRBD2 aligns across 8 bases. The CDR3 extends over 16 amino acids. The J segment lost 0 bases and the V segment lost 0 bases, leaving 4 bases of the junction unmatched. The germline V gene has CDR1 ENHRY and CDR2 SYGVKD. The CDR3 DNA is TGTGCCATCAGTGAGTCACCAGCGGGGGACTCCTACGAGCAGTACTTC. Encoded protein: CAISESPAGDSYEQYF.

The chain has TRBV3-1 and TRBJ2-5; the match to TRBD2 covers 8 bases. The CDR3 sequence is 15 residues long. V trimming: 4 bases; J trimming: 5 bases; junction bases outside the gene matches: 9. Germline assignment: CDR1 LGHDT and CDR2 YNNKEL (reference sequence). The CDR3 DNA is TGTGCCAGCAGCCGAAACCCGGGAGGGGAGGAGACCCAGTACTTC. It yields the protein CASSRNPGGEETQYF.

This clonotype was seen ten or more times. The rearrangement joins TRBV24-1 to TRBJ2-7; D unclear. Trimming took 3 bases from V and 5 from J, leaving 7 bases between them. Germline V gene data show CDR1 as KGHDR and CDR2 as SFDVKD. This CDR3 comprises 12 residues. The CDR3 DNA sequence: TGTGCCACCAGTGATCTGGATAACGAGCAGTACTTC. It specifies CATSDLDNEQYF.